The rows below give T cell receptor beta chains drawn from one sample of a study of beta chain features in type 1 diabetes. Profiling relied on immunoSEQ multiplex PCR, and the TCRdb table lists in-frame clones only, not all of them. The table records roughly 500,000 clones, 30% of them present only once. Material: naive CD4+ T cells from blood. These receptors were collected from a man younger than 30 in good health. Both conserved end residues are part of each CDR3. The D gene is left open where the match is weak. Where a row states a size, it is once, few, many or the class of an expanded clone; other rows omit it.

d_call cdr3_length j_call clone_size v_call cdr3_nt cdr3_aa
- 13 TRBJ2-1 few TRBV30 TGTGCCTGGAGAGGAACAGGGATTAATGAGCAGTTCTTC CAWRGTGINEQFF
TRBD1 15 TRBJ2-5 - TRBV28 TGTGCCAGCAGCAACCCCCAGGGGGCTGGGGAGACCCAGTACTTC CASSNPQGAGETQYF
- 14 TRBJ2-7 - TRBV10-3 TGTGCCATCACTTCCCCGCCTCACGTCTACGAGCAGTACTTC CAITSPPHVYEQYF
- 11 TRBJ2-7 few TRBV7-3 TGTGCCAGCAGCTATCGGGCCAGGCCCCCTTTC CASSYRARPPF
TRBD1 14 TRBJ2-4 few TRBV27 TGTGCCAGCGCGATCCGGGACAGTCAAAACATTCAGTACTTC CASAIRDSQNIQYF
- 17 TRBJ2-6 - TRBV7-8 TGTGCCAGCAGCCCGGCGCCCGTGGACTCTGGGGCCAACGTCCTGACTTTC CASSPAPVDSGANVLTF
- 15 TRBJ2-3 few TRBV11-1 TGTGCCAGCAGCCAACCCTGGCGGGGCACAGATACGCAGTATTTT CASSQPWRGTDTQYF
- 13 TRBJ1-1 few TRBV2 TGTGCCAGCAGTCCTGAAATGAACACTGAAGCTTTCTTT CASSPEMNTEAFF
TRBD1 16 TRBJ1-4 once TRBV25-1 TGTGCCAGCAGTGAAGGGTTAAGGGGGCGAGATGAAAAACTGTTTTTT CASSEGLRGRDEKLFF
- 11 TRBJ2-1 few TRBV20-1 TGCAGTGCTAGACGCTACAATGAGCAGTTCTTC CSARRYNEQFF
- 15 TRBJ2-6 few TRBV6-5 TGTGCCAGCAGTTACGCCGGCTCTGGGGCCAACGTCCTGACTTTC CASSYAGSGANVLTF
- 14 TRBJ2-7 - TRBV5-4 TGTGCCAGCAGCTTGGAAGGACTATATCGCGAGCAGTACTTC CASSLEGLYREQYF
- 14 TRBJ1-2 few TRBV10-3 TGTGCCATCAGTGGATATGGGAGGTACGGAGGCTACACCTTC CAISGYGRYGGYTF
- 13 TRBJ1-5 few TRBV2 TGTGCCAGCAGTGTAGGCAGCAATCAGCCCCAGCATTTT CASSVGSNQPQHF
- 12 TRBJ2-3 few TRBV7-9 TGTGCCAGCAGCCTCTGGGGGCATACGCAGTATTTT CASSLWGHTQYF
- 14 TRBJ2-1 - TRBV4-2 TGTGCCAGCAGCCAAGATTCGGGTTACAATGAGCAGTTCTTC CASSQDSGYNEQFF
TRBD1 15 TRBJ2-7 few TRBV5-1 TGCGCCAGCAGCCCCCCAACAGGGGGCCCCTACGAGCAGTACTTC CASSPPTGGPYEQYF
TRBD2 17 TRBJ2-1 - TRBV2 TGTGCCAGTCTCCGGGGGGGACTAGCGGACTCCTACAATGAGCAGTTCTTC CASLRGGLADSYNEQFF
TRBD1 17 TRBJ2-3 few TRBV4-3 TGCGCCAGCAGCCTCCGGACAGGGGGCTTGGGCACAGATACGCAGTATTTT CASSLRTGGLGTDTQYF
- 12 TRBJ1-2 few TRBV28 TGTGCCAGCAGTCTAAGAGTGGATGGCTACACCTTC CASSLRVDGYTF
- 13 TRBJ2-4 few TRBV30 TGTGCCTGGAGTGTAGAGTACAGAAACATTCAGTACTTC CAWSVEYRNIQYF
- 15 TRBJ1-5 - TRBV5-1 TGCGCCAGCAGCTTCAACAGGGAGAGCAATCAGCCCCAGCATTTT CASSFNRESNQPQHF
- 13 TRBJ1-2 few TRBV30 TGTGCCTGCCCCTCCCGGGACGACTATGGCTACACCTTC CACPSRDDYGYTF
- 14 TRBJ2-7 - TRBV6-1 TGTGCCAGCAGTGAATCCGGGAGTAAGTACGAGCAGTACTTC CASSESGSKYEQYF
TRBD1 14 TRBJ2-3 few TRBV7-9 TGTGCCAGCAGCTCCGGACAGGGGTCAGATACGCAGTATTTT CASSSGQGSDTQYF
- 13 TRBJ1-2 few TRBV7-2 TGTGCCAGCAGCATCCCCGGGACAAGTGGCTACACCTTC CASSIPGTSGYTF
- 14 TRBJ1-2 - TRBV7-2 TGTGCCAGCAGCTTAGAGAGGGGAGGCTACGGCTACACCTTC CASSLERGGYGYTF
- 14 TRBJ2-2 few TRBV5-1 TGCGCCAGCAGCCCCAGGGCGAAGACCGGGGAGCTGTTTTTT CASSPRAKTGELFF
TRBD2 16 TRBJ2-1 - TRBV29-1 TGCAGCGTCACAGCCGGGACTAGCGGGAGTTACAATGAGCAGTTCTTC CSVTAGTSGSYNEQFF
TRBD2 14 TRBJ2-1 - TRBV19 TGTGCCAGTAGACGGGACTACTCCTACAATGAGCAGTTCTTC CASRRDYSYNEQFF
- 14 TRBJ1-4 - TRBV30 TGTGCCTGGAGTGGACGGAGGGGGAGTGAAAAACTGTTTTTT CAWSGRRGSEKLFF
TRBD1 11 TRBJ1-1 - TRBV20-1 TGCAGTGCCCGGGACAGATTGGGAGCTTTCTTT CSARDRLGAFF
- 16 TRBJ2-2 few TRBV7-7 TGTGCTAGCAGCTTAGGAGGGGGATTTTACACCGGGGAGCTGTTTTTT CASSLGGGFYTGELFF
TRBD1 14 TRBJ2-3 - TRBV7-9 TGTGCTCTCGGACAGGGCGGGTTTGCAGATACGCAGTATTTT CALGQGGFADTQYF
TRBD2 15 TRBJ2-7 - TRBV6-5 TGTGCCAGCAGCCGCCGGGGGCGGGAGGTCTACGAGCAGTACTTC CASSRRGREVYEQYF
TRBD1 15 TRBJ1-1 few TRBV7-9 TGTGCCAGCAGCTTATATCCGGGACAGGGCTCTGAAGCTTTCTTT CASSLYPGQGSEAFF
- 13 TRBJ1-5 - TRBV19 TGTGCCAGTAGTCTTGACATGAGTCAGCCCCAGCATTTT CASSLDMSQPQHF
- 11 TRBJ2-5 few TRBV30 TGTGCCTGGAGTGGGGGCGAGACCCAGTACTTC CAWSGGETQYF
TRBD2 18 TRBJ2-1 - TRBV30 TGTGCCTGGAGCGCAGCCCGGACTAGCGGGGGGGGCTACAATGAGCAGTTCTTC CAWSAARTSGGGYNEQFF
TRBD1 13 TRBJ2-3 - TRBV10-3 TGTGCCGGACAGGGGTCCTACACAGATACGCAGTATTTT CAGQGSYTDTQYF
- 13 TRBJ2-6 - TRBV27 TGTGCCAGCAAGGTCATTGGGGCCAACGTCCTGACTTTC CASKVIGANVLTF
TRBD2 16 TRBJ2-1 - TRBV5-1 TGCGCCAGCAGCTTGGGCGCCGGGACTAGGGGCAATGAGCAGTTCTTC CASSLGAGTRGNEQFF